This T cell receptor beta chain was sequenced in a study of blood T cell repertoires in COVID-19. Study-level information: Samples came from the United States, Italy and Spain, spanning acute and convalescent COVID-19.

With 0 bases removed from V and 4 bases from J, the gap between germline ends came to 9 bases. This CDR3 comprises 13 residues. The germline gives CDR1 GTSNPN, CDR2 SVGIG (reference sequence). This table comes from immunoSEQ multiplex PCR, and its TCRdb copy is limited to in-frame clones, with some not included. The data contain tens of thousands of clones, 70% to 90% of them singletons. This TCR derives from a man in his fifties with COVID-19, enrolled during active disease. The J gene is TRBJ1-2, the V gene TRBV30; D perhaps matches TRBD1 (6 bases). Sequences were obtained from peripheral blood. The CDR3 DNA reads as TGTGCCTGGAGTGTAGGGGGGGGCTATGGCTACACCTTC. Its translation is CAWSVGGGYGYTF.